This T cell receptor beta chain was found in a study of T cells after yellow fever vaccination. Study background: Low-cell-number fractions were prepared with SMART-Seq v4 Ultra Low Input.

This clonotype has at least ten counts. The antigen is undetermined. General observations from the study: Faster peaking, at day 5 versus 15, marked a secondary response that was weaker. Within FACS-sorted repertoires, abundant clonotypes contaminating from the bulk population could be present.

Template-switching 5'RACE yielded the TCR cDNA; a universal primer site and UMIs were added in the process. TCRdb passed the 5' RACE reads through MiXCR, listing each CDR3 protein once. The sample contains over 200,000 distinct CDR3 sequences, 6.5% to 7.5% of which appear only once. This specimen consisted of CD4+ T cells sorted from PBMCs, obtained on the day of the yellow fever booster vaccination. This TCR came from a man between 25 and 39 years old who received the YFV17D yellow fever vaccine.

Here the CDR3 reads CASSIPDNEQFF. CDR3 in DNA: TGTGCCAGTAGTATCCCCGACAATGAGCAGTTCTTC. The chain combines TRBV19 with TRBJ2-1, with D uncertain. The V end lost 3 bases, the J end lost 5 bases, and 5 bases lay between the germline ends. Germline V gene data show CDR1 as LNHDA and CDR2 as SQIVND (reference sequence). The CDR3 contains 12 residues.